This T cell receptor (beta chain) appears in the sequencing data of a study of radiation and T cells in renal cell carcinoma. As to time point: blood 2 weeks post-SBRT. Treatment described: 15 Gy SBRT to primary tumor, nephrectomy 4 weeks later. TCRdb keeps only in-frame clones here, not all; method: immunoSEQ multiplex PCR. The sample contains around 120,000 clones, approximately 80% of which appear only once. The CDR3 is 15 amino acids. Germline loops: CDR1 LNHDA, CDR2 SQIVND (reference sequence). V shed 0 bases and J shed 0 bases, with 5 bases lying between them. This chain joins TRBV19 and TRBJ1-4; D gene unclear. This material consisted of blood, taken from a patient whose treatment included radiotherapy and nephrectomy. The source is a woman aged 60-75 years with renal cell carcinoma. DNA of the CDR3: TGTGCCAGTAGTATAGATATCGCAACTAATGAAAAACTGTTTTTT. Its protein product is CASSIDIATNEKLFF. The full variable domain, with the rest looked up from reference TRBV19 and TRBJ1-4, is DGGITQSPKYLFRKEGQNVTLSCEQNLNHDAMYWYRQDPGQGLRLIYYSQIVNDFQKGDIAEGYSVSREKKESFPLTVTSAQKNPTAFYLCASSIDIATNEKLFFGSGTQLSVL.